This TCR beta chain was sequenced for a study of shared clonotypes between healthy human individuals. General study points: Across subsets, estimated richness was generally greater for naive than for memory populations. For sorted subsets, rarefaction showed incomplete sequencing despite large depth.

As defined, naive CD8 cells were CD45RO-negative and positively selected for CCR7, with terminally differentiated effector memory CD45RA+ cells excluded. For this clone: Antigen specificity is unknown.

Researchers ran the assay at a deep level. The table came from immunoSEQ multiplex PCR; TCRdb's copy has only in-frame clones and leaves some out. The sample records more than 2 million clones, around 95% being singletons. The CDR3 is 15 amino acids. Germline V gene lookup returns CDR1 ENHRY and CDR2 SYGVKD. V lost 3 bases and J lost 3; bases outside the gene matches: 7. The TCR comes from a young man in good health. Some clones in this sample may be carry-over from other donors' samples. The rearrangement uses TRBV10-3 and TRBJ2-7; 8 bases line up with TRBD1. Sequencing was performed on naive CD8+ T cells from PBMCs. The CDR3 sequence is CAISDRGLKHYEQYF. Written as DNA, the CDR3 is TGTGCCATCAGTGACAGGGGGCTAAAACACTACGAGCAGTACTTC.